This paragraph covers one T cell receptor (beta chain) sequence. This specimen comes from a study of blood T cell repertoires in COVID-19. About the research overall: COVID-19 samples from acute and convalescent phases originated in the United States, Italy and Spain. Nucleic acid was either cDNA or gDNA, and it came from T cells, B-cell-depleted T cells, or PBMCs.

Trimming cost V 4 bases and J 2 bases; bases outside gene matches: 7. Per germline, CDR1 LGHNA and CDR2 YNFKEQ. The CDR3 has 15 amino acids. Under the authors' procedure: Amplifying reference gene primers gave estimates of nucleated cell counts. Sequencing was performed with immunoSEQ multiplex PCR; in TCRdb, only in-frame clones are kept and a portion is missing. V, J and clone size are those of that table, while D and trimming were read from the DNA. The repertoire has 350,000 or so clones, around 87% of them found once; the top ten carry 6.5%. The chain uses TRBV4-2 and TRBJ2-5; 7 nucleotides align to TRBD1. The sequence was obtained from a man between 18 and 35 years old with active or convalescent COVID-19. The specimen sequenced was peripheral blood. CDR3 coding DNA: TGTGCCAGCAGCCGGAAGGGGGCTGAACAAGAGACCCAGTACTTC. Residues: CASSRKGAEQETQYF.